This TCR beta chain came from a study of T cell responses to AZD1222 COVID-19 vaccine. J gave up 1 base and V 5 bases, and 3 bases lay outside the gene matches. CDR3 length equals 15 residues. Germline CDR1 reads MNHEY; CDR2 reads SVGAGI. Overall study findings and caveats: Baseline serology detected seropositivity in only a handful of AZD1222 recipients. It should be noted that donors were predominantly white British and more often female, and clonal diversity was possibly underestimated. Researchers report vaccine-associated CD4 TCRs spanning spike, with dominance at 160-218 and 743-854.

As concerns this clone: Antigen: not known.

The data were produced by immunoSEQ multiplex PCR, yet TCRdb's version contains in-frame clones alone and is incomplete. The sample consists of over 120,000 clones, over 90% of them appearing once. The rearrangement uses TRBV6-5 and TRBJ1-1; TRBD1 agrees at 11 bases. This receptor was taken from an adult in good health. The sample in question was peripheral blood, obtained on day 0 of AZD1222 vaccination. The CDR3, as DNA: TGTGCCAGCAGTACAGGGACAGGGGGGAACACTGAAGCTTTCTTT. This gives the protein CASSTGTGGNTEAFF.